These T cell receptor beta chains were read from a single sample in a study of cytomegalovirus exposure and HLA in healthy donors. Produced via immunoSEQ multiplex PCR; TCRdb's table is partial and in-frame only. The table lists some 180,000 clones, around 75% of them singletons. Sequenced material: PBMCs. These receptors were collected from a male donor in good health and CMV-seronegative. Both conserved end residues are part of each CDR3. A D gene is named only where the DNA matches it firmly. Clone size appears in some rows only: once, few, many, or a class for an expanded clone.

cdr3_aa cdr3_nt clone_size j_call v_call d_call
CASSGDRQSAPPHF TGTGCCAGCTCAGGAGACAGACAATCAGCCCCACCGCATTTT NA TRBJ1-5 TRBV18 NA
CASSYSEARKETQYF TGTGCCAGCAGTTACTCGGAGGCGCGAAAAGAGACCCAGTACTTC NA TRBJ2-5 TRBV6-5 NA
CASSLGLAGEYEQYF TGTGCCAGCAGCTTGGGACTAGCGGGAGAATACGAGCAGTACTTC NA TRBJ2-7 TRBV11-2 TRBD2
CASSSTGTAAHEQYF TGTGCCAGCAGTTCTACCGGGACAGCGGCCCACGAGCAGTACTTC NA TRBJ2-7 TRBV28 TRBD1
CASSFPGTGEYNEQFF TGTGCCAGCAGCTTTCCCGGGACAGGGGAATACAATGAGCAGTTCTTC NA TRBJ2-1 TRBV11-3 TRBD1
CASRQTGIQETQYF TGTGCCAGCAGACAAACAGGGATCCAAGAGACCCAGTACTTC NA TRBJ2-5 TRBV28 NA
CASSYDYTDTQYF TGTGCCAGCAGTTACGACTACACAGATACGCAGTATTTT once TRBJ2-3 TRBV6-6 NA
CASSLDSLNTEAFF TGCGCCAGCAGCCTGGACAGCTTGAACACTGAAGCTTTCTTT NA TRBJ1-1 TRBV4-1 NA
CASTRDTYSNQPQHF TGTGCCAGCACCCGGGACACATATAGCAATCAGCCCCAGCATTTT few TRBJ1-5 TRBV28 NA
CASSDRGGGQPQHF TGTGCCAGCAGCGACAGGGGGGGCGGTCAGCCCCAGCATTTT NA TRBJ1-5 TRBV2 TRBD1
CASSLKAGTYNEQFF TGTGCCAGCAGTTTGAAAGCGGGGACCTACAATGAGCAGTTCTTC NA TRBJ2-1 TRBV6-5 TRBD2
CASSPTTKNIQYF TGTGCCAGCAGCCCCACTACCAAAAACATTCAGTACTTC NA TRBJ2-4 TRBV9 NA
CASSLSTWLYF TGTGCCAGCAGTTTATCAACCTGGCTGTACTTC NA TRBJ2-7 TRBV28 NA
CASSPTVEGEQYF TGTGCCAGCTCACCCACAGTTGAGGGAGAGCAGTACTTC once TRBJ2-7 TRBV18 NA
CASSQAEGTGSYEQYF TGCGCCAGCAGCCAAGCTGAAGGGACTGGCTCCTACGAGCAGTACTTC many TRBJ2-7 TRBV7-9 NA
CASTGVPSYEQYF TGTGCCAGCACCGGGGTCCCCTCCTACGAGCAGTACTTC NA TRBJ2-7 TRBV6-5 NA
CSSSAGTLDTQYF TGTTCCAGCAGCGCCGGGACTTTGGATACGCAGTATTTT NA TRBJ2-3 TRBV7-9 NA
CASSHQTGGNSPLHF TGCGCCAGCAGCCATCAGACAGGGGGGAATTCACCCCTCCACTTT NA TRBJ1-6 TRBV4-1 TRBD1
CAWSGLAGAQQPQHF TGTGCCTGGAGTGGGCTCGCAGGGGCCCAGCAGCCCCAGCATTTT NA TRBJ1-5 TRBV30 NA
CASSLDTDSPLHF TGTGCCAGTAGTTTAGATACTGATTCACCCCTCCACTTT NA TRBJ1-6 TRBV19 NA
CASSVLADSYIQYF TGTGCCAGCAGTGTATTGGCCGACAGCTACATTCAGTACTTC NA TRBJ2-4 TRBV6-1 NA
CASRTGQGGNQPQHF TGTGCCAGCAGAACCGGACAGGGAGGCAATCAGCCCCAGCATTTT NA TRBJ1-5 TRBV6-6 TRBD1
CASSLDRGRGNTIYF TGTGCCAGCAGCTTGGACAGGGGGCGAGGAAACACCATATATTTT few TRBJ1-3 TRBV11-2 TRBD1
CASSSRTSGFTDTQYF TGTGCCAGCAGCTCGAGGACTAGCGGATTCACAGATACGCAGTATTTT NA TRBJ2-3 TRBV5-4 TRBD2
CASSSLAGNEQFF TGTGCCAGCAGCTCCCTAGCGGGGAATGAGCAGTTCTTC NA TRBJ2-1 TRBV7-3 TRBD2
CAISGRGGETQYF TGTGCCATCAGTGGAAGAGGGGGAGAGACCCAGTACTTC NA TRBJ2-5 TRBV10-3 NA
CASRAGDTPQHF TGTGCCAGCAGGGCAGGGGATACGCCCCAGCATTTT NA TRBJ1-5 TRBV6-5 NA
CASSLSGSGRAYSPLHF TGTGCCAGCAGCTTATCTGGCTCGGGGAGGGCCTATTCACCCCTCCACTTT NA TRBJ1-6 TRBV7-3 NA
CASSQSGEIGEAFF TGTGCCAGCAGCCAATCGGGGGAAATAGGTGAAGCTTTCTTT NA TRBJ1-1 TRBV11-3 NA
CASSAGQGRYNEQFF TGTGCCAGCAGTGCCGGACAGGGCCGATACAATGAGCAGTTCTTC NA TRBJ2-1 TRBV28 TRBD1
CASSVSGADTQYF TGTGCCAGCAGCGTATCTGGAGCGGATACGCAGTATTTT NA TRBJ2-3 TRBV9 NA
CASSRETGVGYTF TGTGCCAGCAGCCGAGAAACAGGGGTAGGCTACACCTTC NA TRBJ1-2 TRBV7-2 TRBD1
CAQAGTDNSPLHF TGTGCCCAAGCAGGCACAGATAATTCACCCCTCCACTTT NA TRBJ1-6 TRBV2 NA
CASSPGTGTNQPQHF TGTGCCAGCTCCCCCGGGACAGGGACAAATCAGCCCCAGCATTTT NA TRBJ1-5 TRBV18 TRBD1
CASSLWGDSGANVLTF TGTGCCAGCAGTTTATGGGGCGACTCTGGGGCCAACGTCCTGACTTTC NA TRBJ2-6 TRBV28 NA
CATSRGTGTAEVDGYTF TGTGCCACCAGCAGAGGCACCGGGACAGCTGAAGTGGATGGCTACACCTTC once TRBJ1-2 TRBV15 TRBD1
CASSGRAPNQPQHF TGTGCCAGCAGCGGGCGGGCCCCCAATCAGCCCCAGCATTTT NA TRBJ1-5 TRBV6-6 NA
CASSWAGGGNQPQHF TGTGCCAGTAGTTGGGCAGGAGGGGGCAATCAGCCCCAGCATTTT NA TRBJ1-5 TRBV19 NA
CASSQDRSISTDTQYF TGCGCCAGCAGCCAAGATCGGAGTATCTCCACAGATACGCAGTATTTT NA TRBJ2-3 TRBV4-3 NA
CSSSSSGGRDRHSNQPQHF TGTTCCAGCAGCTCCTCTGGGGGTCGGGACAGACATAGCAATCAGCCCCAGCATTTT NA TRBJ1-5 TRBV7-9 TRBD1
CASSVEIAGSYNEQFF TGTGCCAGCAGCGTAGAGATAGCGGGGAGTTACAATGAGCAGTTCTTC NA TRBJ2-1 TRBV9 TRBD2
CASSLEDSYYGYTF TGTGCCAGCAGCTTGGAGGACAGCTATTATGGCTACACCTTC NA TRBJ1-2 TRBV7-6 NA
CASRILAGGPYEQFF TGTGCCAGCAGGATACTAGCGGGAGGGCCTTACGAGCAGTTCTTC NA TRBJ2-1 TRBV27 TRBD2
CASSLRGIDNEQFF TGTGCCAGCAGCCTCAGGGGAATTGACAATGAGCAGTTCTTC NA TRBJ2-1 TRBV6-6 NA
CASSPRNTIYF TGTGCCAGCAGCCCCCGGAACACCATATATTTT NA TRBJ1-3 TRBV6-6 NA
CASTNMAGGYNEQFF TGTGCCAGCACCAACATGGCGGGAGGGTACAATGAGCAGTTCTTC NA TRBJ2-1 TRBV6-6 TRBD2
CAWSETSVLGEQYF TGTGCCTGGAGTGAGACTAGCGTTCTCGGCGAGCAGTACTTC NA TRBJ2-7 TRBV30 TRBD2
CASSVQTSGGTYNEQFF TGTGCCAGCAGCGTTCAGACTAGCGGGGGAACCTACAATGAGCAGTTCTTC NA TRBJ2-1 TRBV9 TRBD2
CASSPPGQGGEKLFF TGTGCCAGCTCACCCCCGGGACAGGGTGGGGAAAAACTGTTTTTT few TRBJ1-4 TRBV18 TRBD1
CASSQTTGGQKLFF TGTGCCAGCAGTCAGACGACAGGGGGCCAAAAACTGTTTTTT NA TRBJ1-4 TRBV5-6 TRBD1
CASSFGTGTYEQYF TGTGCCAGCAGCTTCGGGACAGGGACCTACGAGCAGTACTTC NA TRBJ2-7 TRBV5-8 TRBD1
CASSSTGSGNTIYF TGCGCCAGCAGCTCGACAGGGTCTGGAAACACCATATATTTT NA TRBJ1-3 TRBV5-1 TRBD1
CASSQDEEGTGELFF TGCGCCAGCAGCCAAGATGAAGAGGGCACCGGGGAGCTGTTTTTT NA TRBJ2-2 TRBV4-1 NA
CASGELGANIRVSNQPQHF TGTGCTAGTGGAGAGTTGGGTGCAAATATTCGGGTCAGCAATCAGCCCCAGCATTTT NA TRBJ1-5 TRBV12-5 NA
CASSPGLAGYEQYF TGTGCCAGCAGCCCGGGACTAGCGGGTTACGAGCAGTACTTC NA TRBJ2-7 TRBV7-9 TRBD2
CASSFEREESYEQYF TGTGCCAGCAGTTTCGAGCGGGAGGAATCCTACGAGCAGTACTTC NA TRBJ2-7 TRBV28 TRBD2
CASSLGQGPYEQYF TGCGCCAGCAGCTTGGGACAGGGGCCCTACGAGCAGTACTTC NA TRBJ2-7 TRBV5-1 TRBD1
CAWSGGQYSNQPQHF TGTGCCTGGAGTGGAGGGCAGTATAGCAATCAGCCCCAGCATTTT NA TRBJ1-5 TRBV30 NA
CASSQTGLYEQYF TGTGCCAGCAGCCAGACCGGACTTTACGAGCAGTACTTC NA TRBJ2-7 TRBV7-9 NA